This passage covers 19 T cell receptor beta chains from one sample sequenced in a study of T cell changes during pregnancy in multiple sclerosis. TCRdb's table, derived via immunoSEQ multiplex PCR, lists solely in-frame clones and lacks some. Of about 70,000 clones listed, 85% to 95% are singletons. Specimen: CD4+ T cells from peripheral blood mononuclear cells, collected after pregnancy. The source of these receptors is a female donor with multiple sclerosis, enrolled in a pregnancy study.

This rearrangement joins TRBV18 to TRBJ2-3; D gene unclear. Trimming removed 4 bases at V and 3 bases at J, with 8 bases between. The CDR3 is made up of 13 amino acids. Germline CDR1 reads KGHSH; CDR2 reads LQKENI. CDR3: CASSLSLTDTQYF. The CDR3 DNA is TGTGCCAGCTCACTATCTCTAACAGATACGCAGTATTTT.

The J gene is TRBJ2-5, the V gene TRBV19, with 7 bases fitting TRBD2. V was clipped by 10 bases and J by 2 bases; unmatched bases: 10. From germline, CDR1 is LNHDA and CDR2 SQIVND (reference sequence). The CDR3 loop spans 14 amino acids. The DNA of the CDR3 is TGTGCCACCTCCCGGACTAGGGGTCAAGAGACCCAGTACTTC. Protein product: CATSRTRGQETQYF.

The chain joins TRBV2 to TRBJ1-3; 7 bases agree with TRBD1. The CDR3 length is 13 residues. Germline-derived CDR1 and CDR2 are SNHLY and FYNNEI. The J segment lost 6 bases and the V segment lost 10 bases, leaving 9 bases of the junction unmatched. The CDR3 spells CAIWDRGINTIYF. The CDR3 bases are TGTGCCATCTGGGACAGAGGGATAAACACCATATATTTT.

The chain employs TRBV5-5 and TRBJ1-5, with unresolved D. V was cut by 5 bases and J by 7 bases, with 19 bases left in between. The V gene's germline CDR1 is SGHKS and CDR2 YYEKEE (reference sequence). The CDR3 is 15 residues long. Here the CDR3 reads CASSSDGKREQPQHF. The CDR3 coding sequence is TGTGCCAGCAGTTCGGACGGCAAAAGGGAGCAGCCCCAGCATTTT.

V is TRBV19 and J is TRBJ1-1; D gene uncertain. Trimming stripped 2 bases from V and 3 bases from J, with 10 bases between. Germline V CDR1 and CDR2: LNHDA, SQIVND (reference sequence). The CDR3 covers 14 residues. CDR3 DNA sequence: TGTGCCAGTAGTATATCAGTAGCCGACACTGAAGCTTTCTTT. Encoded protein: CASSISVADTEAFF.

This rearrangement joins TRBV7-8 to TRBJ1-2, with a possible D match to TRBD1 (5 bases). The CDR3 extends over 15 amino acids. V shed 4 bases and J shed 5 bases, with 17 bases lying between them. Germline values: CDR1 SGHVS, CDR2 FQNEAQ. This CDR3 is CASSSRGGVAYGYTF. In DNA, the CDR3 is TGTGCCAGCAGCTCCCGAGGAGGGGTAGCGTATGGCTACACCTTC.

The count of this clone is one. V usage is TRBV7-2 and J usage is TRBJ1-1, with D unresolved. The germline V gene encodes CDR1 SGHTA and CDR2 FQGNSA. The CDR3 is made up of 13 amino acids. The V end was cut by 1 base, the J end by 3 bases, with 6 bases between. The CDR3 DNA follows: TGTGCCAGCAGCTTAGACAGACACACTGAAGCTTTCTTT. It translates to CASSLDRHTEAFF.

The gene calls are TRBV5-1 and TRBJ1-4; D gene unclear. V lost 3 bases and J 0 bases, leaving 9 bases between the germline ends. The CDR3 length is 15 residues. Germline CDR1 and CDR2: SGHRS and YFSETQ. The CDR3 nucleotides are TGCGCCAGCAGCTCGCACAGTGCAACTAATGAAAAACTGTTTTTT. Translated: CASSSHSATNEKLFF. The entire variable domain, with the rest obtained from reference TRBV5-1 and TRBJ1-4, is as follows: KAGVTQTPRYLIKTRGQQVTLSCSPISGHRSVSWYQQTPGQGLQFLFEYFSETQRNKGNFPGRFSGRQFSNSRSEMNVSTLELGDSALYLCASSSHSATNEKLFFGSGTQLSVL.

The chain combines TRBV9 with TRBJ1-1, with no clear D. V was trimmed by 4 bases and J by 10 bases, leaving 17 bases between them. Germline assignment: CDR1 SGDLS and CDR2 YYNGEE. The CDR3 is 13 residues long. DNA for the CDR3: TGTGCCAGCAGCCCCTCCGGAGTCCGAGGAGCTTTCTTT. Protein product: CASSPSGVRGAFF.

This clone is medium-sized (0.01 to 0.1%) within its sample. The CDR3, as DNA: TGTGCCAGCAGTGAACGCCGGGACACCCGCTACGAGCAGTACTTC. Protein sequence: CASSERRDTRYEQYF. The J gene is TRBJ2-7, the V gene TRBV2, with a weak D call TRBD1 (6 bases). The CDR3 runs to 15 residues. The germline gives CDR1 SNHLY, CDR2 FYNNEI. V was cut by 2 bases and J by 3 bases, with 14 bases left in between. The full variable domain, in which reference TRBV2 and TRBJ2-7 provide the parts outside the CDR3, is EPEVTQTPSHQVTQMGQEVILRCVPISNHLYFYWYRQILGQKVEFLVSFYNNEISEKSEIFDDQFSVERPDGSNFTLKIRSTKLEDSAMYFCASSERRDTRYEQYFGPGTRLTVT.

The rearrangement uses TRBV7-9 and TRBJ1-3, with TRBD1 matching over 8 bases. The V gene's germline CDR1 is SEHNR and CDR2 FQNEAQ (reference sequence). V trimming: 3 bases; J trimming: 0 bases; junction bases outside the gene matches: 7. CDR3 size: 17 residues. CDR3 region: CASSFSRTGPSGNTIYF. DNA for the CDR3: TGTGCCAGCAGCTTTTCGAGGACAGGGCCCTCTGGAAACACCATATATTTT.

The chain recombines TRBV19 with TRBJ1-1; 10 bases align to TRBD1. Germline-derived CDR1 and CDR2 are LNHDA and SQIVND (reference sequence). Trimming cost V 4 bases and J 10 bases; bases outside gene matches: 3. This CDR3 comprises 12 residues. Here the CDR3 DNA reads TGTGCCAGTAGTAACCGGGACAGGGGAGCTTTCTTT. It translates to CASSNRDRGAFF.

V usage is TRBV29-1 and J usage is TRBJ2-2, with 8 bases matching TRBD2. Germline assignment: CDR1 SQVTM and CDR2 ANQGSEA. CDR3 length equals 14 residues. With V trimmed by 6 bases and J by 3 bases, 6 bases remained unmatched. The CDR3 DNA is TGCAGCGTCTCCGGGGGGGTGGACACCGGGGAGCTGTTTTTT. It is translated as CSVSGGVDTGELFF.

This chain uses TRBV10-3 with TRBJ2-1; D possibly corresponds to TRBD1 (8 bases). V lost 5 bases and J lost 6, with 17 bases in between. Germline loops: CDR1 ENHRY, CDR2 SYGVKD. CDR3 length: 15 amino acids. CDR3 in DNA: TGTGCCATCAGTACGCCACAGGGGGGGGGCAATGAGCAGTTCTTC. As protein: CAISTPQGGGNEQFF.

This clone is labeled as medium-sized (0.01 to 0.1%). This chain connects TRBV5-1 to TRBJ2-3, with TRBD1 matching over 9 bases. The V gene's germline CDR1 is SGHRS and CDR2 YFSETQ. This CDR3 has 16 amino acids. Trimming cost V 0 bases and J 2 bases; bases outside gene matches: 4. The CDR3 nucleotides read TGCGCCAGCAGCTTGGGGGGACAGGGAGCCACAGATACGCAGTATTTT. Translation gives CASSLGGQGATDTQYF.

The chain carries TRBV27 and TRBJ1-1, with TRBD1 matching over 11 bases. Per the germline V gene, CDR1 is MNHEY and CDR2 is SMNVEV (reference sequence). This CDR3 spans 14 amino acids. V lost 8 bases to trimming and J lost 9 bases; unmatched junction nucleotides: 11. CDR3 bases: TGTGCCAGCCGACCGGACAGGGGGCGATACCAAGCTTTCTTT. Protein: CASRPDRGRYQAFF.

The CDR3 reads CAISEFQAVSSYNEQFF. The CDR3 nucleotides are TGTGCCATCAGTGAGTTTCAAGCGGTAAGCTCCTACAATGAGCAGTTCTTC. The V and J genes are TRBV10-3 and TRBJ2-1; a possible D gene is TRBD2 (5 bases). This CDR3 has 17 amino acids. Germline V gene lookup returns CDR1 ENHRY and CDR2 SYGVKD. V was clipped by 1 base and J by 0 bases, with 13 bases between them.

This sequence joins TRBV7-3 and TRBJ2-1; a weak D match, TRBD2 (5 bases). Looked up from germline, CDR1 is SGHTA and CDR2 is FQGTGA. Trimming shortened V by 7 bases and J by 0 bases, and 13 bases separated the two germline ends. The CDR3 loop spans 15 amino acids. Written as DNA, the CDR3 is TGTGCCAGCACCCCTGGAGCGGCCTCCTACAATGAGCAGTTCTTC. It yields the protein CASTPGAASYNEQFF.

CDR3 bases: TGTGCCAGCAGCTTGAATGGAGGAGGGCCCCAGCATTTT. Translation gives CASSLNGGGPQHF. The V call is TRBV5-4, the J call TRBJ1-5, with D unresolved. Trimming cost V 1 base and J 9 bases, with 11 bases left between them. The CDR3 has 13 amino acids. Germline assignment: CDR1 SGHNT and CDR2 YYREEE (reference sequence). Using reference TRBV5-4 and TRBJ1-5 for the parts outside the CDR3, the full variable domain is ETGVTQSPTHLIKTRGQQVTLRCSSQSGHNTVSWYQQALGQGPQFIFQYYREEENGRGNFPPRFSGLQFPNYSSELNVNALELDDSALYLCASSLNGGGPQHFGDGTRLSIL.